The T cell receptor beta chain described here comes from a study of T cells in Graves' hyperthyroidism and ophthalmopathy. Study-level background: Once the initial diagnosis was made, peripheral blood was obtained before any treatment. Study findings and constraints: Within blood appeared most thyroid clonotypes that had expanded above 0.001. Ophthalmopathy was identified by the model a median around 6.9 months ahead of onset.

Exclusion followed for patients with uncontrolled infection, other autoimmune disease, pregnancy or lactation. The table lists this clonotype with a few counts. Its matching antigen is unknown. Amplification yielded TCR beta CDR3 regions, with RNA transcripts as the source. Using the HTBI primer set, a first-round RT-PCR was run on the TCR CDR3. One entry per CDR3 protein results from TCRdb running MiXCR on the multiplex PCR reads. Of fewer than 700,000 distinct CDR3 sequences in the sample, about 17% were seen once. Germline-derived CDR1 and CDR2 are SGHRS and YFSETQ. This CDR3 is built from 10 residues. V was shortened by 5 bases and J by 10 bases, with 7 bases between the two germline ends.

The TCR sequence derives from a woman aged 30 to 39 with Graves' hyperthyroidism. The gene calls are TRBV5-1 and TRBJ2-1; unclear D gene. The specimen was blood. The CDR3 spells CASRSIEQFF. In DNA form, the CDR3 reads TGCGCCAGCAGAAGTATAGAGCAGTTCTTC.